This T cell receptor (beta chain) was found in a study of blood T cell repertoires in COVID-19. At the level of the study: The study drew acute and convalescent COVID-19 samples from the United States, Italy and Spain. Nucleic acid was either cDNA or gDNA, and it came from T cells, B-cell-depleted T cells, or PBMCs.

V lost 6 bases to trimming and J lost 3 bases; unmatched junction nucleotides: 11. CDR1 MNHEY and CDR2 SMNVEV come from the germline V gene (reference sequence). The CDR3 runs 18 residues. Assay used: immunoSEQ multiplex PCR; TCRdb lists only in-frame clones, some missing. Here the sample spans 110,000 or so clones, around 81% being singletons. V gene TRBV27 combines with J gene TRBJ2-2; 12 bases are a match to TRBD2. This TCR was recovered from a woman aged 65 to 85 with acute or convalescent COVID-19. Sequencing input: peripheral blood. The chain's CDR3 is CASRVRLAGAGDTGELFF. The CDR3 DNA reads TGTGCCAGCAGGGTACGACTAGCGGGGGCGGGGGACACCGGGGAGCTGTTTTTT.